The 16 T cell receptor beta chains below were found in one sample sequenced in a study of blood T cell repertoires in COVID-19. TCRdb keeps only in-frame clones here, not all; method: immunoSEQ multiplex PCR. The profile shows 130,000 to 150,000 clones, approximately 86% of them singletons. The sequencing input was peripheral blood. These receptors all come from a woman aged 40 to 55 with active or convalescent COVID-19.

This clone was observed a handful of times. V and J are TRBV19 and TRBJ2-1; 7 nucleotides align to TRBD2. The V gene end was trimmed by 0 bases and the J gene end by 7 bases; junction bases not matched to a gene: 3. Germline V gene lookup returns CDR1 LNHDA and CDR2 SQIVND (reference sequence). There are 14 residues in the CDR3. CDR3 loop: CASSIEDSGNEQFF. The CDR3, as DNA: TGTGCCAGTAGTATAGAGGATAGCGGGAATGAGCAGTTCTTC.

V usage is TRBV27 and J usage is TRBJ1-2; tentative D call: TRBD1 (6 bases). Germline CDR1 and CDR2: MNHEY and SMNVEV (reference sequence). The CDR3 consists of 15 residues. V gave up 4 bases and J gave up 4 bases, with 16 bases separating them. The DNA for the CDR3 is TGTGCCAGCAGTTCATCCTCGACAGGTACCTATGGCTACACCTTC. Encoded protein: CASSSSSTGTYGYTF.

V and J are TRBV4-1 and TRBJ2-7; TRBD2 agrees at 7 bases. V shed 3 bases and J 4 bases; nucleotides not matched to a gene: 9. The CDR3 totals 15 residues. From germline, CDR1 is MGHRA and CDR2 YSYEKL. This chain's CDR3 is CASSHPGGLGYEQYF. The CDR3 DNA sequence: TGCGCCAGCAGCCATCCGGGGGGACTGGGGTACGAGCAGTACTTC.

The chain carries TRBV5-1 and TRBJ2-1; TRBD2 might be the D (6 bases). The germline V and J ends were trimmed by 0 bases and 2 bases, with 15 bases remaining between them. This CDR3 comprises 17 residues. Germline loops: CDR1 SGHRS, CDR2 YFSETQ. In DNA form, the CDR3 reads TGCGCCAGCAGCTTGGTCAAAAGTGGAGGGACCTACAATGAGCAGTTCTTC. Protein product: CASSLVKSGGTYNEQFF.

The CDR3 DNA is TGTGCCAGCAGCCAAGTCCTTGGGCGGGGAACCTACGAGCAGTACTTC. Protein sequence: CASSQVLGRGTYEQYF. The rearrangement uses TRBV3-1 (or the pseudogene TRBV3-2) and TRBJ2-7; D may be TRBD2 (6 bases). This CDR3 spans 16 amino acids. V lost 1 base and J 2 bases, leaving 15 bases between the germline ends. Germline V gene sequence: CDR1 LGHDT, CDR2 YNNKEL (reference sequence).

The chain joins TRBV25-1 to TRBJ2-7, with TRBD1 matching 9 bases. The germline V gene encodes CDR1 MGHDK and CDR2 SYGVNS. The trim removed 8 bases at V and 2 bases at J, leaving 4 bases unmatched. This CDR3 contains 13 residues. The CDR3: CASRGTGTYEQYF. The CDR3 DNA sequence: TGTGCCAGCCGGGGGACAGGGACCTACGAGCAGTACTTC.

This chain links TRBV18 with TRBJ1-2; 7 nucleotides line up with TRBD1. Germline CDR1 reads KGHSH; CDR2 reads LQKENI. CDR3 length: 15 amino acids. J was trimmed by 5 bases and V by 3 bases; bases with no gene match: 9. Here the CDR3 reads CASSPRQGERYGYTF. The DNA for the CDR3 is TGTGCCAGCTCACCTCGGCAGGGGGAGAGGTATGGCTACACCTTC.

The chain is built from TRBV5-1 and TRBJ2-3, with TRBD2 matching over 7 bases. The CDR3 is 15 amino acids. CDR1 is SGHRS and CDR2 is YFSETQ in the germline V gene. After removal of 5 bases from V and 4 bases from J, the junction contained 10 bases not matched to a gene. The CDR3 reads CASSPQAGSADTQYF. The CDR3 nucleotides read TGCGCCAGCAGTCCTCAAGCGGGGAGTGCAGATACGCAGTATTTT.

Remarks on this clone: The sample contains more than one DNA sequence encoding this CDR3. The V call is TRBV5-1, the J call TRBJ1-2; tentative D call: TRBD1 (5 bases). The CDR3 extends over 13 amino acids. Germline CDR1 SGHRS, CDR2 YFSETQ. V was trimmed by 0 bases and J by 2 bases, leaving 5 bases between them. The CDR3 loop is CASSLGQNYGYTF. CDR3 in DNA: TGCGCCAGCAGCTTGGGACAGAACTATGGCTACACCTTC.

This clone was seen a single time. The rearrangement uses TRBV28 and TRBJ1-1; 9 positions agree with TRBD1. The CDR3 runs to 15 residues. V shed 5 bases and J 6 bases; nucleotides not matched to a gene: 10. Germline V gene lookup returns CDR1 MDHEN and CDR2 SYDVKM. The CDR3 region has the DNA TGTGCCAGCAGTCAGGGGACAGGGAAGTGGGCTGAAGCTTTCTTT. Amino acid sequence: CASSQGTGKWAEAFF. The full variable domain, in which reference TRBV28 and TRBJ1-1 provide the parts outside the CDR3, is DVKVTQSSRYLVKRTGEKVFLECVQDMDHENMFWYRQDPGLGLRLIYFSYDVKMKEKGDIPEGYSVSREKKERFSLILESASTNQTSMYLCASSQGTGKWAEAFFGQGTRLTVV.

Only one count was recorded for this clone. This chain links TRBV12-3 or TRBV12-4 with TRBJ2-5; TRBD1 might be the D (5 bases). The CDR3 has 13 residues. Trimming stripped 3 bases from V and 3 bases from J, with 8 bases between. CDR3 nucleotides: TGTGCCAGCAGTTTTTCAGGGAAAGAGACCCAGTACTTC. This sequence encodes CASSFSGKETQYF.

This clone was seen once. The chain links TRBV28 to TRBJ2-3, with 8 bases fitting TRBD2. The trim removed 6 bases at V and 0 bases at J, leaving 8 bases unmatched. CDR3 size: 16 residues. Germline lookup yields CDR1 MDHEN and CDR2 SYDVKM. The CDR3 protein is CASSPWGGGSTDTQYF. CDR3 DNA sequence: TGTGCCAGCAGCCCCTGGGGCGGGGGGAGCACAGATACGCAGTATTTT.

This sequence joins TRBV21-1 and TRBJ1-5. TRBV21-1 is a recognized pseudogene. CDR3 length: 22 amino acids. CDR3 sequence reads: CASSKRPPGVEPGRGSYKPQHF. The CDR3 region has the DNA TGTGCCAGCAGCAAGAGGCCGCCCGGGGTCGAACCGGGCCGGGGTTCGTATAAGCCCCAGCATTTT.

This sequence joins TRBV9 and TRBJ1-6; tentatively, D is TRBD1 (6 bases). Between the trimmed V and J ends, which lost 4 bases and 7 bases, there was a span of 18 bases. The CDR3 is 16 amino acids. Germline CDR1 is SGDLS and CDR2 is YYNGEE. CDR3 sequence (DNA): TGTGCCAGCAGCCCTCGGGCCAAGGGGGACAATTCACCCCTCCACTTT. Amino acids: CASSPRAKGDNSPLHF.

The chain is built from TRBV14 and TRBJ2-7; TRBD2 matches at 8 bases. CDR3 length equals 13 residues. Germline CDR1 reads SGHDN; CDR2 reads FVKESK. The V gene end was trimmed by 8 bases and the J gene end by 2 bases; junction bases not matched to a gene: 5. The DNA for the CDR3 is TGTGCCAGCCGACTAGCGAACACCTACGAGCAGTACTTC. Amino acid sequence: CASRLANTYEQYF.

J is TRBJ1-1 and V is TRBV18, with TRBD1 matching 7 bases. This CDR3 contains 14 residues. The germline V gene has CDR1 KGHSH and CDR2 LQKENI. The junction had 6 bases not matched to a gene; V was cut back by 4 bases and J by 4 bases. CDR3 bases: TGTGCCAGCTCACAGGACAGGTTGACCACTGAAGCTTTCTTT. It translates to CASSQDRLTTEAFF.